Listed below are T cell receptor beta chains from one sample, sequenced in a study of cytomegalovirus exposure and HLA in healthy donors. Clones were sequenced by immunoSEQ multiplex PCR, and TCRdb holds only the in-frame ones, with some missing. Of around 200,000 clones listed, 86% were seen once; the top ten hold around 0.3%. The sample consisted of PBMCs. Receptors were obtained from a woman in her 30s in good health and CMV-seronegative. The CDR3 runs from the conserved cysteine through the conserved F or W. Each record gives: J gene, D gene, clone size, V gene, CDR3 DNA, CDR3 protein. A D gene is named only where the DNA matches it firmly. Expanded clones get a size class; other rows say once, few or many, or leave the size out.

>TRBJ2-1|-|-|TRBV4-1
TGCGCCAGCAGCGCCCAGGACTTCAACTCCTACAATGAGCAGTTCTTC
CASSAQDFNSYNEQFF
>TRBJ2-2|TRBD1|-|TRBV9
TGTGCCAGCAGCCCCTCTAATCCCGGGACAGTCACCGGGGAGCTGTTTTTT
CASSPSNPGTVTGELFF
>TRBJ2-7|-|-|TRBV5-4
TGTGCCAGCAGCTTGCCCCATCTCGGCGAGCAGTACTTC
CASSLPHLGEQYF
>TRBJ2-1|TRBD2|-|TRBV7-2
TGTGCCAGCAGCTTAGAAGGGACTAGCGGCTACAATGAGCAGTTCTTC
CASSLEGTSGYNEQFF
>TRBJ2-5|-|-|TRBV5-1
TGCGCCAGCAGCCCCAATCAAGAGACCCAGTACTTC
CASSPNQETQYF
>TRBJ2-2|TRBD1|once|TRBV5-6
TGTGCCAGCACCCAAGGCAGGGGGCGTGGGGAGCTGTTTTTT
CASTQGRGRGELFF
>TRBJ2-1|TRBD2|-|TRBV7-2
TGTGCCAGCAGCTTTTTAGCGGGAGTCAGTGAGCAGTTCTTC
CASSFLAGVSEQFF
>TRBJ1-1|-|-|TRBV2
TGTGCCAGTCGGACAGTTCTGAACACTGAAGCTTTCTTT
CASRTVLNTEAFF
>TRBJ2-7|-|few|TRBV29-1
TGCAGCGTTGACACGGGAGATAACCACGAGCAGTACTTC
CSVDTGDNHEQYF
>TRBJ2-7|TRBD2|-|TRBV7-8
TGTGCCAGCAGCCCTGGGACTAGCGGGAGGGCCGGGAGCTCCTACGAGCAGTACTTC
CASSPGTSGRAGSSYEQYF
>TRBJ2-3|-|-|TRBV13
TGTGCCAGCAGCAGGGGCCCCACAGATACGCAGTATTTT
CASSRGPTDTQYF
>TRBJ2-7|-|-|TRBV6-1
TGTGCCAGCAGAACCCAGGGTCAAACCTACGAGCAGTACTTC
CASRTQGQTYEQYF
>TRBJ1-2|-|-|TRBV7-6
TGTGCCAGCAGCCGCGGATTCGACGGTGGCTATGGCTACACCTTC
CASSRGFDGGYGYTF
>TRBJ1-4|-|-|TRBV28
TGTGCCAGCAGTCCCCAGGGGCGCACTAGTTTAGCTGAAAAACTGTTTTTT
CASSPQGRTSLAEKLFF
>TRBJ1-1|TRBD1|-|TRBV6-4
TGTGCCAGTTACAGGGGCCGCCCCATGAACACTGAAGCTTTCTTT
CASYRGRPMNTEAFF
>TRBJ2-5|-|-|TRBV5-1
TGCGCCAGCAGTTCACAGGGAGGGCAGGAAGAGACCCAGTACTTC
CASSSQGGQEETQYF
>TRBJ1-4|-|-|TRBV19
TGTGCCACCAAGGACACCTCAACTAATGAAAAACTGTTTTTT
CATKDTSTNEKLFF
>TRBJ2-2|TRBD2|-|TRBV5-1
TGCGCCAGCAGCGCGCGGGCGGGAGGGCCTGCCGGGGAGCTGTTTTTT
CASSARAGGPAGELFF
>TRBJ1-2|-|-|TRBV2
TGTGCCAGCAGGGGAGTGGGTCCCTATGGCTACACCTTC
CASRGVGPYGYTF
>TRBJ1-5|TRBD1|-|TRBV19
TGTGCCAGTAGCATGACAGGGGACCAGCCCCAGCATTTT
CASSMTGDQPQHF
>TRBJ2-7|-|-|TRBV4-1
TGCGCCAGCAGCCAAGGGACAGTCTCCTACGAGCAGTACTTC
CASSQGTVSYEQYF
>TRBJ2-7|-|-|TRBV19
TGTGCCAGTAGTATAGATCGAGAGGAAGAGCAGTACTTC
CASSIDREEEQYF
>TRBJ1-2|TRBD1|-|TRBV27
TGTGCCAGCAGTTTAGGGCCCCCAGGGGGTGGCTATGGCTACACCTTC
CASSLGPPGGGYGYTF
>TRBJ2-7|TRBD2|-|TRBV4-1
TGCGCCAGCAGCTCCGGGACTAGCGGGGAGATCTACGAGCAGTACTTC
CASSSGTSGEIYEQYF
>TRBJ2-3|-|-|TRBV27
TGTGCCAGCAGCCGTCGAGGAACAGATACGCAGTATTTT
CASSRRGTDTQYF
>TRBJ1-3|-|-|TRBV11-2
TGTGCCAGCAGCCTGTACACTAGCTCTGGAAACACCATATATTTT
CASSLYTSSGNTIYF
>TRBJ2-1|-|-|TRBV11-3
TGTGCCAGCAGCTTAGGAGCGGGTGAGCAGTTCTTC
CASSLGAGEQFF
>TRBJ1-5|TRBD1|-|TRBV28
TGTGCCAGCAGTCGGACAGGAAGGGGGTATCAGCCCCAGCATTTT
CASSRTGRGYQPQHF
>TRBJ1-2|TRBD1|-|TRBV6-1
TGTGCCAGCACCCAGACAGGGGACTATGGCTACACCTTC
CASTQTGDYGYTF
>TRBJ1-1|TRBD1|once|TRBV18
TGTGCCAGCTCACCACCCAGGGGGATGAACACTGAAGCTTTCTTT
CASSPPRGMNTEAFF
>TRBJ2-7|TRBD1|-|TRBV6-1
TGTGCCAGCACCGCCGGGACAGGGGCCGAGCAGTACTTC
CASTAGTGAEQYF
>TRBJ1-4|TRBD1|once|TRBV13
TGTGCCAGCAGCTTAGGCAGACAGGGGAGAGAAAAACTGTTTTTT
CASSLGRQGREKLFF
>TRBJ2-2|TRBD2|once|TRBV28
TGTGCCAGCAGTTTCGCTGGACTAGCGGGAGTTAGCGGGGAGCTGTTTTTT
CASSFAGLAGVSGELFF
>TRBJ1-4|-|-|TRBV4-2
TGTGCCAGCAGGGGGGCCTTGGCAAAGGAAAAACTGTTTTTT
CASRGALAKEKLFF
>TRBJ1-5|TRBD1|few|TRBV2
TGTGCCAGCGGACAGGGGGCAGGACAGCCCCAGCATTTT
CASGQGAGQPQHF
>TRBJ2-7|-|-|TRBV9
TGTGCCAGCAGCCCCCGGACAGAAAGCTCCTACGAGCAGTACTTC
CASSPRTESSYEQYF
>TRBJ2-2|TRBD1|-|TRBV27
TGTGCCAGCAGTACCACTATTCCGGGACAGGGGCCTTACACCGGGGAGCTGTTTTTT
CASSTTIPGQGPYTGELFF
>TRBJ1-6|TRBD1|-|TRBV28
TGTGCCAGCAGTTTAAGACAGGGCTATTATAATTCACCCCTCCACTTT
CASSLRQGYYNSPLHF
>TRBJ2-1|TRBD1|-|TRBV6-6
TGTGCCAGCAGCCCTCAAACAGGGGCTCCTGGCAATGAGCAGTTCTTC
CASSPQTGAPGNEQFF
>TRBJ2-2|-|-|TRBV20-1
TGCAGTGCTAGCCAGGCCGGGGAGCTGTTTTTT
CSASQAGELFF
>TRBJ2-3|TRBD2|-|TRBV29-1
TGCAGCGTTTCACATAGCGGGGGGCATAGCACAGATACGCAGTATTTT
CSVSHSGGHSTDTQYF
>TRBJ2-1|-|-|TRBV18
TGTGCCAGCTCAGCAGGGGACAATGAGCAGTTCTTC
CASSAGDNEQFF
>TRBJ2-5|TRBD1|once|TRBV5-4
TGTGCCAGCAGCTACAGGGGGGAAGAGACCCAGTACTTC
CASSYRGEETQYF
>TRBJ2-7|-|-|TRBV7-2
TGTGCCAGCAGCTTAGCCGGTTTAGCGGACTACGAGCAGTACTTC
CASSLAGLADYEQYF
>TRBJ2-7|-|-|TRBV7-3
TGTGCCAGCAGCTTAACAGAACGGGGGGAGCAGTACTTC
CASSLTERGEQYF
>TRBJ2-7|TRBD2|-|TRBV5-1
TGCGCCAGCAGCCCCGGGCGGCTAGCGGGTGCCTACGAGCAGTACTTC
CASSPGRLAGAYEQYF